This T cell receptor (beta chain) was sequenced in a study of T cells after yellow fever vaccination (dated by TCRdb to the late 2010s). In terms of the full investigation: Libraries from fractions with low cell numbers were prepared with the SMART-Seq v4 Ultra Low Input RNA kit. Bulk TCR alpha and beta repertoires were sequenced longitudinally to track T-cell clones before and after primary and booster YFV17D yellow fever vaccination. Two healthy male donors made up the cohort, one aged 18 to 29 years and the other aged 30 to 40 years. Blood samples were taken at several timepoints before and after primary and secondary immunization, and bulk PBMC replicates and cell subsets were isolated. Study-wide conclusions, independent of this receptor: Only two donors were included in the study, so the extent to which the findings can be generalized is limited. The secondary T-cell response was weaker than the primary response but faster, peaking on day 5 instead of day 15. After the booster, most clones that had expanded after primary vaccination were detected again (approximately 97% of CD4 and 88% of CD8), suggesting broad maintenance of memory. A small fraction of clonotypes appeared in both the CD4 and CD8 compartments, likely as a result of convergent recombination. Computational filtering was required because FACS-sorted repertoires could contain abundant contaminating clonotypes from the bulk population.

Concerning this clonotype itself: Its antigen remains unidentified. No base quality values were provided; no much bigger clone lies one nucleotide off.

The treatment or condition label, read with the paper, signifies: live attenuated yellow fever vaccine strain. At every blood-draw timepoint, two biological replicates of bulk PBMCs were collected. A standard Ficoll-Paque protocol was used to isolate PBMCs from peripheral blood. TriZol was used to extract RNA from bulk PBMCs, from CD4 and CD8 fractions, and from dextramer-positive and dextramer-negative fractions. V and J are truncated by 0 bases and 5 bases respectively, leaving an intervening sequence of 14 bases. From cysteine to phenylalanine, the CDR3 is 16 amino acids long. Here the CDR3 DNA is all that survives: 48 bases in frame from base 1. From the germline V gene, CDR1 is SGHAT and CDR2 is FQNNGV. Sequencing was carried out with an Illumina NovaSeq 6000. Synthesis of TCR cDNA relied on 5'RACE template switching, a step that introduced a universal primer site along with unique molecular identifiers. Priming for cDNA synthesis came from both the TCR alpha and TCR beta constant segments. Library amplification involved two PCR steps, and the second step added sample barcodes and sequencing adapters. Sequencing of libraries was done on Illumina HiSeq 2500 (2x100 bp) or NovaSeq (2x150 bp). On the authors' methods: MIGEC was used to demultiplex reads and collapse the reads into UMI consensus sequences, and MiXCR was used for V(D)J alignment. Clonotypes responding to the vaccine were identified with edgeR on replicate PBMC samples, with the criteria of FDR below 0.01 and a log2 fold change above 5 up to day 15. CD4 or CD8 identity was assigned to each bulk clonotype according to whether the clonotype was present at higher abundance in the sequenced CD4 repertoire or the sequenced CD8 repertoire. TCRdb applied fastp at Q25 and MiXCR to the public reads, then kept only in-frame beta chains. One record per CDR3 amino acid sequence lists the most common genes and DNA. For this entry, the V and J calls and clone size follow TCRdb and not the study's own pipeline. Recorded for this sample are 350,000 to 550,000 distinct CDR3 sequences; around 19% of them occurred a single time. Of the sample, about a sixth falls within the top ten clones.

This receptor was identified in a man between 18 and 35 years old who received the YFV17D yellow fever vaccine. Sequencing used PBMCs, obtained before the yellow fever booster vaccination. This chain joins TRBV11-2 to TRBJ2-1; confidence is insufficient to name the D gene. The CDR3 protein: CASSLEPTYVNNEQFF. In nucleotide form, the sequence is TGTGCCAGCAGCTTAGAACCTACCTACGTTAACAATGAGCAGTTCTTC.